The clone carrying this T cell receptor beta chain was detected a few times. Antigen specificity is unknown. Noted treatment: roughly 10-day PBMC culture with coronavirus spike peptide pools or control peptides (ViraFEST assay). The CDR3 has 12 amino acids. The V end was cut by 1 base, the J end by 1 base, with 4 bases between. Per germline, CDR1 DFQATT and CDR2 SNEGSKA (reference sequence). Oncomine TCR Beta short-read sequencing was applied to DNA from cultured CD4+ T cells. TCRdb called the PCR reads again in MiXCR, with one record for every CDR3 protein. The table lists about 15,000 distinct CDR3 sequences, approximately 48% of them singletons. The sample originates from a study of vaccination and CD4 T cells after COVID-19. Background on the study: Four females and six males made up the convalescents, with two Hispanic. Post-COVID samples were collected a median roughly 3 months following diagnosis, spanning 35 to 161. Collection of post-vaccine samples followed dose two by a median around 72 days, spanning a range of 14 to 241.

Sequenced here: CD4+ T cells from blood, cultured in vitro, sampled before SARS-CoV-2 vaccination. The V and J genes are TRBV20-1 and TRBJ1-2; D uncertain. This receptor was identified in a human donor who had recovered from COVID-19. The CDR3 reads CSARADNYGYTF. The CDR3 DNA sequence: TGCAGTGCTAGAGCAGATAACTATGGCTACACCTTC.